This record concerns one T cell receptor beta chain sequence. Its target is unknown. The data stem from a study of glioma-infiltrating T cells after dendritic cell vaccination. Study-level background: Patients received autologous tumor lysate-pulsed dendritic cell vaccination between about 2003 and 2013. At biweekly intervals, patients got three intradermal dendritic cell vaccine injections.

Notes on the study in general: Survival was not directly related to TCR clonality in these patients.

The CDR3 has 16 amino acids. J was trimmed by 1 base and V by 5 bases; bases with no gene match: 7. Germline V gives CDR1 SEHNR, CDR2 FQNEAQ (reference sequence). TCRdb keeps only in-frame clones here, not all; method: immunoSEQ multiplex PCR. The sample yields fewer than 110,000 clones, around 81% seen once. This chain connects TRBV7-9 to TRBJ2-2; 7 positions agree with TRBD1. The source of this sequence is a human donor with glioblastoma. The starting material was blood, obtained before dendritic cell vaccination. CDR3 DNA sequence: TGTGCCAGCAGCCTACAGGGGAACAAGAACACCGGGGAGCTGTTTTTT. Protein: CASSLQGNKNTGELFF.